The clone carrying this T cell receptor (beta chain) was recorded many times. This entry belongs to a study of T cells in Graves' hyperthyroidism and ophthalmopathy. Uncontrolled infection, other autoimmune disease, pregnancy or lactation led to exclusion. It was 8.5 to 10 ml of fresh peripheral blood that supplied the PBMCs. There were TCR beta CDR3 regions amplified from RNA transcripts. Researchers ran a first-round RT-PCR on the TCR CDR3 using the HTBI primer set. TCRdb fed the multiplex PCR reads into MiXCR, producing one record per CDR3 protein. The table shows about 500,000 distinct CDR3 sequences, with about a sixth occurring only once. This CDR3 spans 15 amino acids. J gave up 4 bases and V 7 bases, and 12 bases lay outside the gene matches. The germline CDR1 and CDR2 sequences are SNHLY and FYNNEI.

The source of this sequence is a woman aged 18-35 years with Graves' hyperthyroidism. This sequence joins TRBV2 and TRBJ1-2; the match to TRBD1 covers 7 bases. Sequencing was performed on blood. Here the CDR3 reads CASKVTGAGGYGYTF. The CDR3 DNA reads as TGTGCCAGCAAAGTAACAGGGGCAGGTGGCTATGGCTACACCTTC. Filled out from reference TRBV2 and TRBJ1-2, the complete variable domain reads EPEVTQTPSHQVTQMGQEVILRCVPISNHLYFYWYRQILGQKVEFLVSFYNNEISEKSEIFDDQFSVERPDGSNFTLKIRSTKLEDSAMYFCASKVTGAGGYGYTFGSGTRLTVV.